This T cell receptor (beta chain) is drawn from a study of T cells in localized non-small cell lung cancer. The CDR3 sequence is 14 residues long. The V gene's germline CDR1 is MDHEN and CDR2 SYDVKM. With 3 bases removed from V and 5 bases from J, the gap between germline ends came to 14 bases. The repertoire was sequenced with immunoSEQ multiplex PCR; TCRdb's copy has only in-frame clones and lacks some. The table includes around 15,000 clones, 70% to 90% detected once. This clone has only one observation. This sequence was found in a male donor aged 60 or over with stage II lung adenocarcinoma. The starting material was peripheral blood mononuclear cells, obtained before any cancer treatment. This chain uses TRBV28 with TRBJ2-7, with a weak D call TRBD2 (5 bases). CDR3 DNA: TGTGCCAGCAGTTTCCGAGGGAAGGGTAACGAGCAGTACTTC. This translates into CASSFRGKGNEQYF.